This TCR beta chain originates from a study of OX40 agonist ivuxolimab in advanced cancers. Study-level points and caveats: More expanded clones were found, on average, in CD8+ than in CD4+ T cells.

The repertoire was sequenced with immunoSEQ multiplex PCR; TCRdb's copy has only in-frame clones and lacks some. The sample includes around 20,000 clones, over 70% of them seen just once. With respect to this clone: No antigen is known for it.

CDR1 and CDR2 (germline): SGHTA, FQGNSA. The CDR3 extends over 16 amino acids. J was trimmed by 4 bases and V by 1 base; bases with no gene match: 7. The chain is built from TRBV7-2 and TRBJ2-7, with 10 bases lining up with TRBD2. The specimen was CD4+ or CD8+ T cells sorted from blood, collected in a trial of the OX40 agonist ivuxolimab. This TCR came from an adult with an advanced solid tumor such as melanoma, head and neck, liver or kidney cancer. The CDR3 spells CASSLVGLAGAYEQYF. CDR3 DNA: TGTGCCAGCAGCTTAGTAGGCCTAGCGGGAGCATACGAGCAGTACTTC.